The next 28 T cell receptor beta chains were all read from a single sample in a study of early T cells in non-severe SARS-CoV-2 infection. TCRdb itself ran the 5' RACE reads through MiXCR, one entry per CDR3 protein. The sample holds about 44,000 distinct CDR3 sequences, about 25% seen once. The material sequenced was whole blood, taken at baseline. The receptor set was obtained from an adult who was a healthcare worker with PCR-confirmed SARS-CoV-2 infection or an uninfected control (not recorded which).

J is TRBJ1-3 and V is TRBV11-3; the D is unclear. CDR1 is SGHNT, CDR2 YENEEA, per germline. This CDR3 has 15 amino acids. Trimming shortened V by 5 bases and J by 0 bases, and 11 bases separated the two germline ends. The DNA for the CDR3 is TGTGCCAGCAGCCTGAACAGTTTCTCTGGAAACACCATATATTTT. Protein: CASSLNSFSGNTIYF.

This chain joins TRBV13 and TRBJ1-3; possibly TRBD1 for D (5 bases). Germline CDR1 is PRHDT and CDR2 is FYEKMQ (reference sequence). With 5 bases removed from V and 11 bases from J, the gap between germline ends came to 13 bases. This CDR3 region has 12 residues. This CDR3 reads CASSLEGRSIYF. In DNA, the CDR3 is TGTGCCAGCAGCCTCGAGGGGCGTTCCATATATTTT.

The rearrangement joins TRBV4-1 to TRBJ1-1, with D unclear. The germline V and J ends were trimmed by 1 base and 1 base, with 7 bases remaining between them. Looked up from germline, CDR1 is MGHRA and CDR2 is YSYEKL. The CDR3 runs to 14 residues. CDR3: CASSQATANTEAFF. CDR3 nucleotide sequence: TGCGCCAGCAGCCAAGCGACCGCGAACACTGAAGCTTTCTTT.

This clonotype has just a few counts. CDR3 nucleotide sequence: TGTGCCAGCACCCCGGATGCAAACACTGAAGCTTTCTTT. This encodes CASTPDANTEAFF. The chain couples TRBV6-5 to TRBJ1-1; D not resolved. There are 13 residues in the CDR3. The V and J ends lost 7 bases and 2 bases respectively, with 11 bases between them. Germline CDR1 MNHEY, CDR2 SVGAGI.

The gene calls are TRBV5-6 and TRBJ1-5; D is ambiguous. Trimming left V 4 bases short and J 2 bases short, with 13 bases between. The germline V gene encodes CDR1 SGHDT and CDR2 YYEEEE. The CDR3 length is 15 residues. The CDR3 DNA sequence: TGTGCCAGCAGCCCGAAGGCTACGGGCAATCAGCCCCAGCATTTT. It specifies CASSPKATGNQPQHF.

V and J are TRBV5-4 and TRBJ2-3; D uncertain. The V and J ends lost 1 base and 2 bases respectively, with 14 bases between them. The CDR3 is 16 amino acids. Looked up from germline, CDR1 is SGHNT and CDR2 is YYREEE (reference sequence). CDR3 nucleotides: TGTGCCAGCAGCTTGCAACTTCCACACCCCACAGATACGCAGTATTTT. It yields the protein CASSLQLPHPTDTQYF.

This clonotype has a single count. This chain connects TRBV6-1 to TRBJ1-5, with 9 bases lining up with TRBD1. Germline V gene sequence: CDR1 MNHNS, CDR2 SASEGT. This CDR3 has 12 amino acids. With V trimmed by 7 bases and J by 6 bases, 1 base remained unmatched. DNA for the CDR3: TGTGCCAGCAACAGGGGGCTTCAGCCCCAGCATTTT. It codes for CASNRGLQPQHF.

This clonotype was counted many times. This chain connects TRBV25-1 to TRBJ1-2; tentatively, D is TRBD1 (5 bases). The CDR3 loop spans 15 amino acids. Deletions cut 2 bases from V and 4 bases from J, with 14 bases between. In germline, CDR1 is MGHDK, CDR2 SYGVNS. The chain's CDR3 is CASSEEGDSLYGYTF. CDR3 nucleotide sequence: TGTGCCAGCAGTGAAGAGGGCGACAGCCTCTATGGCTACACCTTC.

V gene TRBV27 combines with J gene TRBJ2-3, with 8 nucleotides matching TRBD2. The CDR3 spans 17 residues. From germline, CDR1 is MNHEY and CDR2 SMNVEV (reference sequence). Trimming took 0 bases from V and 4 from J; bases not matched to a gene: 9. The CDR3 spells CASSLSTGGGLSDTQYF. The CDR3 nucleotides are TGTGCCAGCAGTTTATCGACCGGGGGGGGCCTCTCAGATACGCAGTATTTT.

The J gene is TRBJ1-4, the V gene TRBV19; no clear D. The germline V gene has CDR1 LNHDA and CDR2 SQIVND (reference sequence). The CDR3 consists of 14 residues. V lost 6 bases to trimming and J lost 3 bases, with 11 bases between them. CDR3 sequence reads: CASSGRLANEKLFF. In DNA, the CDR3 is TGTGCCAGTAGCGGGAGATTGGCTAATGAAAAACTGTTTTTT. Variable domain in full (rest from reference TRBV19 and TRBJ1-4): DGGITQSPKYLFRKEGQNVTLSCEQNLNHDAMYWYRQDPGQGLRLIYYSQIVNDFQKGDIAEGYSVSREKKESFPLTVTSAQKNPTAFYLCASSGRLANEKLFFGSGTQLSVL.

This clonotype was seen a few times. This chain links TRBV4-2 with TRBJ2-5; TRBD1 agrees at 8 bases. This CDR3 contains 13 residues. Per the germline V gene, CDR1 is LGHNA and CDR2 is YNFKEQ. The V and J ends lost 8 bases and 0 bases, in that order; junction bases with no gene match: 2. The CDR3 region is CASAQGDQETQYF. DNA of the CDR3: TGTGCCAGCGCACAGGGGGACCAAGAGACCCAGTACTTC.

Only a few counts were recorded for this clonotype. This rearrangement joins TRBV18 to TRBJ2-7; tentatively, D is TRBD1 or TRBD2 (6 bases each). The length of the CDR3 is 15 residues. Germline lookup yields CDR1 KGHSH and CDR2 LQKENI. The V end was cut by 6 bases, the J end by 3 bases, with 18 bases between. The CDR3 sequence is CASSDRGGSYYEQYF. As DNA, the CDR3 is TGTGCCAGCTCGGACCGAGGGGGGTCATACTACGAGCAGTACTTC.

This chain uses TRBV30 with TRBJ1-6, with 8 nucleotides matching TRBD1. Germline V CDR1 and CDR2: GTSNPN, SVGIG (reference sequence). The CDR3 loop spans 14 amino acids. V shed 3 bases, J shed 10 bases, and the junction held 8 bases outside the gene matches. The CDR3 loop reads CAWSVGQGISPLHF. The DNA of the CDR3 is TGTGCCTGGAGCGTCGGACAGGGAATATCACCCCTCCACTTT.

This clonotype occurred a few times. V and J are TRBV6-2 or TRBV6-3 and TRBJ2-1; D perhaps matches TRBD2 (5 bases). The CDR3 has 14 amino acids. Germline V gene sequence: CDR1 MNHEY, CDR2 SVGEGT. Trimming removed 3 bases from V and 5 bases from J, with 11 bases in between. CDR3 in amino acids: CASSYLSRDNEQFF. The CDR3 DNA is TGTGCCAGCAGTTATCTCTCGCGGGACAATGAGCAGTTCTTC.

This clonotype was observed a handful of times. The V gene is TRBV19, the J gene TRBJ1-4, with a weak D call TRBD1 (5 bases). The CDR3 has 15 residues. Trimming removed 1 base at V and 0 bases at J, with 6 bases between. Germline V gene lookup returns CDR1 LNHDA and CDR2 SQIVND (reference sequence). Here the CDR3 DNA reads TGTGCCAGTAGTATAGTGGGGGCAACTAATGAAAAACTGTTTTTT. This codes for CASSIVGATNEKLFF.

This clonotype has only a few counts. Here the CDR3 DNA reads TGCAGTGCGCGGACAGGCGATCAGCCCCAGCATTTT. Translating it yields CSARTGDQPQHF. The chain employs TRBV20-1 and TRBJ1-5; 7 bases align to TRBD1. There are 12 residues in the CDR3. Germline V lookup: CDR1 DFQATT, CDR2 SNEGSKA (reference sequence). V lost 6 bases and J lost 5; bases outside the gene matches: 4.

In its sample, this clonotype was seen a few times. The CDR3 region has the DNA TGCAGTGTCCAGGCCCCCCAGGCTAATTCACCCCTCCACTTT. This gives the protein CSVQAPQANSPLHF. The chain has TRBV20-1 and TRBJ1-6; no clear D gene. CDR3 size: 14 residues. The V end was cut by 7 bases, the J end by 6 bases, with 16 bases between. Looked up from germline, CDR1 is DFQATT and CDR2 is SNEGSKA (reference sequence).

This clonotype turned up a few times. The V call is TRBV5-1, the J call TRBJ2-5; tentatively, D is TRBD2 (6 bases). Looked up from germline, CDR1 is SGHRS and CDR2 is YFSETQ. V lost 4 bases to trimming and J lost 5 bases, with 21 bases between them. This CDR3 has 16 amino acids. CDR3 sequence reads: CASSPRRGPLQETQYF. The CDR3 DNA reads as TGCGCCAGCAGCCCCAGGCGGGGACCACTTCAGGAGACCCAGTACTTC.

V gene TRBV11-2 combines with J gene TRBJ2-1, with TRBD2 matching over 11 bases. Germline-derived CDR1 and CDR2 are SGHAT and FQNNGV. CDR3 length: 18 residues. Trimming at V came to 2 bases and at J to 0 bases, leaving 6 bases not matched to a gene. Written as DNA, the CDR3 is TGTGCCAGCAGCTTATGGACTAGCGGGTTCAGCTCCTACAATGAGCAGTTCTTC. Protein: CASSLWTSGFSSYNEQFF.

The gene calls are TRBV6-5 and TRBJ2-5; D is unclear. Trimming removed 2 bases at V and 5 bases at J, with 15 bases between. The CDR3 length is 15 residues. The germline gives CDR1 MNHEY, CDR2 SVGAGI. The CDR3 coding sequence is TGTGCCAGCAGTTACCGGACCCCGGACGGGGAGACCCAGTACTTC. Translated: CASSYRTPDGETQYF.

V usage is TRBV27 and J usage is TRBJ2-7; D is ambiguous. V lost 4 bases and J lost 0, with 13 bases in between. CDR3 size: 15 residues. CDR1 is MNHEY and CDR2 is SMNVEV in the germline V gene (reference sequence). The DNA of the CDR3 is TGTGCCAGCAGTTGGTCACAATCTTCCTCCTACGAGCAGTACTTC. Its translation: CASSWSQSSSYEQYF.

The chain couples TRBV6-2 or TRBV6-3 to TRBJ2-2; D may match TRBD1 or TRBD2 (5 bases each). Germline V gives CDR1 MNHEY, CDR2 SVGEGT. V was trimmed by 4 bases and J by 4 bases, leaving 13 bases between them. The CDR3 has 15 residues. Written as DNA, the CDR3 is TGTGCCAGCAGTTGGGACCCGGCGCGCACCGGGGAGCTGTTTTTT. Translating it yields CASSWDPARTGELFF.

Notes on this clonotype: The junction and the germline gene differ at one end; a read error may be behind it. V and J are TRBV5-4 and TRBJ2-4; either TRBD1 or TRBD2 may supply D (6 bases each). Germline V lookup: CDR1 SGHNT, CDR2 YYREEE (reference sequence). The CDR3 runs to 15 residues. The CDR3 region has the DNA TGTGTCAGCAGCGGGCGGGACACCGACAAAAACATTCAGTACTTC. Translated, it gives CVSSGRDTDKNIQYF.

This sequence joins TRBV12-5 and TRBJ2-1, with 11 bases aligning to TRBD2. Germline trimming cut 7 bases from V and 3 bases from J; bases unmatched to any gene: 5. CDR3 length: 15 amino acids. Germline assignment: CDR1 LGHNT and CDR2 FRNRAP. The CDR3 DNA is TGTGCTAGTGCCAAGGGACTAGCGGACTACAATGAGCAGTTCTTC. Translating gives CASAKGLADYNEQFF.

This chain links TRBV20-1 with TRBJ2-3; D gene unclear. Trimming shortened V by 4 bases and J by 7 bases, and 15 bases separated the two germline ends. The CDR3 has 13 amino acids. Looked up from germline, CDR1 is DFQATT and CDR2 is SNEGSKA (reference sequence). The CDR3 spells CSATWTVLNTQYF. The CDR3 DNA is TGCAGTGCTACCTGGACCGTCTTGAATACGCAGTATTTT.

This clonotype appeared a few times. The rearrangement joins TRBV6-5 to TRBJ1-1; D is unresolved. In germline, CDR1 is MNHEY, CDR2 SVGAGI. The CDR3 consists of 13 residues. The V gene lost 6 bases and the J gene lost 1 base, with 9 bases spanning the gap. CDR3 in amino acids: CASRSRRNTEAFF. Written as DNA, the CDR3 is TGTGCCAGCAGATCCCGTAGGAACACTGAAGCTTTCTTT.

The rearrangement links TRBV11-2 to TRBJ2-7; D may be TRBD2 (6 bases). CDR3 length: 16 amino acids. Germline lookup yields CDR1 SGHAT and CDR2 FQNNGV. Between the trimmed V and J ends, which lost 0 bases and 2 bases, there was a span of 14 bases. The CDR3 sequence: CASSLDRRGGAYEQYF. The CDR3, as DNA: TGTGCCAGCAGCTTAGATCGGCGGGGCGGAGCCTACGAGCAGTACTTC.

CDR3: CASSRVGSRRQFF. The CDR3 nucleotides are TGCGCCAGCAGTCGAGTAGGTTCCCGGAGGCAGTTCTTC. The V and J genes are TRBV5-1 and TRBJ2-1; D is unclear. Germline CDR1 reads SGHRS; CDR2 reads YFSETQ. CDR3 size: 13 residues. V dropped 5 bases and J dropped 12 bases, with 18 bases sitting between them.